This entry describes one T cell receptor (beta chain). This could be a read error, since a much larger clone is one nucleotide away. Investigators profiled TCR beta VDJ and CDR3 from genomic DNA template. Via MiXCR, TCRdb re-called the reads, giving one row per CDR3 protein. The sample lists a few hundred thousand distinct CDR3 sequences; around 49% were seen once. The entry originates in a study of CD8+CD57+ T cells in acquired aplastic anemia. It was patients with CD8+CD57+ cell expansion by flow cytometry who were chosen for sequencing. CDR3 size: 14 residues. The germline V gene has CDR1 WNHNN and CDR2 SYGVQD (reference sequence).

The sequencing input was sorted CD4+, CD8+, or CD8+CD57+ T cells (not recorded which) from PBMCs. The receptor's source is a human donor with aplastic anemia. The chain combines TRBV10-1 with TRBJ1-1; 8 bases match TRBD1. CDR3 sequence: CASSDGQGLFEAFF. In DNA form, the CDR3 reads TGTGCCAGCAGTGACGGACAGGGCCTGTTTGAAGCTTTCTTT.